This note documents a single TCR beta chain sequence. The sample is drawn from a study of blood T cell repertoires in COVID-19. As for the study in general: Spain, Italy and the United States supplied samples that represented acute and convalescent COVID-19. In each case, the material was cDNA or gDNA derived from T cells, B-cell-depleted T cells, or PBMCs.

Per the authors' pipeline: Nucleated cell number was recorded as an estimate derived from reference gene primer amplification. Libraries were prepared by immunoSEQ multiplex PCR; TCRdb keeps only in-frame clonotypes and omits some of them. V and J calls plus clone size are reproduced from that table; the DNA served to infer D and trimming. The repertoire consists of approximately 170,000 clones, with 90% occurring once and the leading ten covering roughly 19%. CDR3 size: 13 residues. The V gene end was trimmed by 3 bases and the J gene end by 6 bases; junction bases not matched to a gene: 3. Per germline, CDR1 KGHSH and CDR2 LQKENI.

The receptor was derived from a man aged 55 to 69 with active or convalescent COVID-19. The sequenced material came from peripheral blood. The rearrangement links TRBV18 to TRBJ1-2; 8 bases agree with TRBD1. The chain's CDR3 is CASSPQGADGYTF. CDR3 DNA sequence: TGTGCCAGCTCACCTCAGGGGGCGGATGGCTACACCTTC.